The rows below give T cell receptor beta chains drawn from one sample of a study of identical twins. Each CDR3 protein is one row after TCRdb ran MiXCR on the 5' RACE reads. Among around 290,000 distinct CDR3 sequences listed, more than 8% were seen once. These data were also filed under a second study, of yellow fever vaccine responses in identical twins.

Sequenced input: CD8+ T cells sorted from blood. Receptor source: a woman between 18 and 29 years old in good health. CDR3s include the opening cysteine and the closing phenylalanine or tryptophan.

J gene: TRBJ2-7
V gene: TRBV7-7
CDR3 protein: CASSPGTTGEQYF

J gene: TRBJ2-7
V gene: TRBV20-1
CDR3 protein: CSARDLVAGEYYEQYF

J gene: TRBJ2-7
V gene: TRBV5-1
CDR3 protein: CASSLEASGSIYEQYF

J gene: TRBJ2-3
V gene: TRBV7-2
CDR3 protein: CASSLGGGIPDTQYF

J gene: TRBJ1-1
V gene: TRBV7-9
CDR3 protein: CASSLADSEAFF

J gene: TRBJ2-7
V gene: TRBV5-6
CDR3 protein: CASTLGAGYEQYF

J gene: TRBJ2-1
V gene: TRBV12-3/TRBV12-4
CDR3 protein: CASSPFSPPLYNEQFF

J gene: TRBJ2-7
V gene: TRBV9
CDR3 protein: CASSVDAAYEQYF

J gene: TRBJ2-1
V gene: TRBV5-6
CDR3 protein: CASTPGPRDRRDNEQFF

J gene: TRBJ2-3
V gene: TRBV29-1
CDR3 protein: CSVESAIFGSTDTQYF

J gene: TRBJ2-1
V gene: TRBV7-6
CDR3 protein: CASSFDPGTSGTNEQFF

J gene: TRBJ2-7
V gene: TRBV9
CDR3 protein: CASSVEALAGVYEQYF

J gene: TRBJ1-6
V gene: TRBV4-3
CDR3 protein: CASSQGRTDNSPLHF

J gene: TRBJ2-1
V gene: TRBV29-1
CDR3 protein: CSVPRQGEQFF

J gene: TRBJ2-7
V gene: TRBV28
CDR3 protein: CASSPESGIPYEQYF

J gene: TRBJ2-5
V gene: TRBV5-5
CDR3 protein: CASSLKAGTYQETQYF

J gene: TRBJ2-7
V gene: TRBV7-9
CDR3 protein: CASSPGTVLYEQYF

J gene: TRBJ2-7
V gene: TRBV14
CDR3 protein: CASRASGGSYEQYF

J gene: TRBJ1-4
V gene: TRBV9
CDR3 protein: CASSVAGDPNEKLFF

J gene: TRBJ2-7
V gene: TRBV2
CDR3 protein: CASSELGLAGGQEQYF

J gene: TRBJ2-1
V gene: TRBV28
CDR3 protein: CASSFFGRGFNEQFF

J gene: TRBJ1-4
V gene: TRBV25-1
CDR3 protein: CASTPSGANGKLFF

J gene: TRBJ2-7
V gene: TRBV20-1
CDR3 protein: CSASGQDHSYEQYF

J gene: TRBJ2-1
V gene: TRBV5-1
CDR3 protein: CASTGTSNNEQFF

J gene: TRBJ2-2
V gene: TRBV11-3
CDR3 protein: CASSPMSNTGELFF

J gene: TRBJ2-7
V gene: TRBV29-1
CDR3 protein: CSVTVTLDYEQYF

J gene: TRBJ2-1
V gene: TRBV28
CDR3 protein: CASSPLTSTNEQFF

J gene: TRBJ1-1
V gene: TRBV30
CDR3 protein: CAWSVDGAGNTEAFF

J gene: TRBJ1-1
V gene: TRBV6-1
CDR3 protein: CASSEVGANTEAFF

J gene: TRBJ2-7
V gene: TRBV29-1
CDR3 protein: CSVELARDYEQYF

J gene: TRBJ2-3
V gene: TRBV5-1
CDR3 protein: CASSLFTLGVFSTDTQYF

J gene: TRBJ2-1
V gene: TRBV10-3
CDR3 protein: CAISVSEYNEQFF

J gene: TRBJ2-7
V gene: TRBV20-1
CDR3 protein: CSARDLTGGNEQYF

J gene: TRBJ2-3
V gene: TRBV12-3/TRBV12-4
CDR3 protein: CASSFTSDTQYF

J gene: TRBJ2-2
V gene: TRBV4-3
CDR3 protein: CASSQVSGEMFF